These 12 T cell receptor beta chains share one sample of origin, sequenced in a study of blood T cell repertoires in COVID-19. Sequenced by immunoSEQ multiplex PCR; TCRdb stores in-frame clones only, minus some. Of around 72,000 clones in the sample, roughly 79% were seen once. Sequencing input: peripheral blood. Receptors were obtained from a woman in her sixties or seventies with acute or convalescent COVID-19.

The chain uses TRBV28 and TRBJ1-1; the match to TRBD1 covers 7 bases. The length of the CDR3 is 13 residues. Germline values: CDR1 MDHEN, CDR2 SYDVKM. Trimming removed 6 bases from V and 4 bases from J; junction bases left unmatched: 5. DNA of the CDR3: TGTGCCAGCAGGCAGGGGGTTGGCACTGAAGCTTTCTTT. Translating gives CASRQGVGTEAFF.

This rearrangement joins TRBV7-2 to TRBJ1-1; D unresolved. The V and J ends lost 1 base and 0 bases respectively, with 12 bases between them. Germline assignment: CDR1 SGHTA and CDR2 FQGNSA. The CDR3 loop spans 16 amino acids. CDR3: CASSLGAGLMNTEAFF. CDR3 sequence (DNA): TGTGCCAGCAGCTTAGGGGCAGGACTCATGAACACTGAAGCTTTCTTT. Variable domain in full (rest from reference TRBV7-2 and TRBJ1-1): GAGVSQSPSNKVTEKGKDVELRCDPISGHTALYWYRQSLGQGLEFLIYFQGNSAPDKSGLPSDRFSAERTGGSVSTLTIQRTQQEDSAVYLCASSLGAGLMNTEAFFGQGTRLTVV.

This clone was observed once. The V gene is TRBV12-3 or TRBV12-4, the J gene TRBJ1-1; D is undetermined. The CDR3 has 11 residues. Trimming removed 5 bases at V and 6 bases at J, with 7 bases between. This CDR3 reads CASSTGSEAFF. Here the CDR3 DNA reads TGTGCCAGCAGTACCGGTTCTGAAGCTTTCTTT.

The chain uses TRBV27 and TRBJ2-7; 13 nucleotides line up with TRBD2. The CDR3 covers 16 residues. CDR1 is MNHEY, CDR2 SMNVEV, per germline (reference sequence). Losses at the gene ends were 5 bases for V and 4 bases for J; bases not matched to a gene: 8. In DNA, the CDR3 is TGTGCCAGCAGTACTCGGACTAGCGGGAGAGAATACGAGCAGTACTTC. This codes for CASSTRTSGREYEQYF.

The rearrangement joins TRBV7-8 to TRBJ1-4; D gene ambiguous. The germline V gene has CDR1 SGHVS and CDR2 FQNEAQ. This CDR3 is 15 amino acids long. Deletions cut 1 base from V and 2 bases from J, with 8 bases between. The CDR3 bases are TGTGCCAGCAGCTTAGTGCGGGAGACTAATGAAAAACTGTTTTTT. Its protein is CASSLVRETNEKLFF.

This clone showed up just once. The chain carries TRBV11-2 and TRBJ1-2; a weak D match, TRBD1 (5 bases). The CDR3 covers 15 residues. Germline assignment: CDR1 SGHAT and CDR2 FQNNGV. V dropped 5 bases and J dropped 6 bases, with 19 bases sitting between them. CDR3 sequence (DNA): TGTGCCAGCAGCCCCCGGCAGGGCCAGGTCCATGGCTACACCTTC. Protein: CASSPRQGQVHGYTF.

The chain has TRBV6-2 or TRBV6-3 and TRBJ2-3; TRBD2 matches 8 bases. CDR1 and CDR2 (germline): MNHEY, SVGEGT. This CDR3 is built from 15 residues. Trimming at V came to 4 bases and at J to 6 bases, leaving 9 bases not matched to a gene. The CDR3 reads CASSSNLAGGDTQYF. The CDR3 region has the DNA TGTGCCAGCAGTTCCAATCTAGCGGGTGGGGATACGCAGTATTTT.

The DNA for the CDR3 is TGTGCCAGCAGCCCGCATCCTAGACGGCCCAATCAGCCCCAGCATTTT. Its translation is CASSPHPRRPNQPQHF. This sequence joins TRBV28 and TRBJ1-5; no definite D call. The CDR3 spans 16 residues. Trimming shortened V by 6 bases and J by 3 bases, and 18 bases separated the two germline ends. Germline lookup yields CDR1 MDHEN and CDR2 SYDVKM.

V and J are TRBV12-3 or TRBV12-4 and TRBJ2-2; 7 bases agree with TRBD1. Losses at the gene ends were 8 bases for V and 6 bases for J; bases not matched to a gene: 3. This CDR3 spans 12 amino acids. The CDR3 region has the DNA TGTGCCAGCTCTCAGGGGGCCGGGGAGCTGTTTTTT. Protein sequence: CASSQGAGELFF.

This chain connects TRBV5-1 to TRBJ1-2, with a tentative D call TRBD1 (5 bases). Germline V gene sequence: CDR1 SGHRS, CDR2 YFSETQ. V lost 1 base and J lost 2, with 15 bases in between. This CDR3 has 16 amino acids. The CDR3 DNA is TGCGCCAGCAGCTTGCGCGGTAGGGGATTAAACTATGGCTACACCTTC. This codes for CASSLRGRGLNYGYTF. Supplemented by reference TRBV5-1 and TRBJ1-2, the full variable domain reads KAGVTQTPRYLIKTRGQQVTLSCSPISGHRSVSWYQQTPGQGLQFLFEYFSETQRNKGNFPGRFSGRQFSNSRSEMNVSTLELGDSALYLCASSLRGRGLNYGYTFGSGTRLTVV.

This clone was detected only once. The rearrangement links TRBV16 to TRBJ2-1, with 7 bases that match TRBD2. J was trimmed by 5 bases and V by 4 bases; bases with no gene match: 8. The CDR3 covers 15 residues. Germline V gives CDR1 KGHSY, CDR2 FQNENV. The CDR3 here is CASSLSGGSDNEQFF. CDR3 nucleotide sequence: TGTGCCAGCAGCCTATCGGGCGGGAGTGACAATGAGCAGTTCTTC.

The gene calls are TRBV4-1 and TRBJ2-6, with 12 bases lining up with TRBD1. Germline CDR1 MGHRA, CDR2 YSYEKL. The ends lost 3 bases at V and 2 bases at J; junction bases unmatched: 5. The CDR3 has 18 amino acids. Here the CDR3 reads CASSQRDRGLAGANVLTF. The CDR3 DNA follows: TGCGCCAGCAGCCAGAGGGACAGGGGGCTAGCTGGGGCCAACGTCCTGACTTTC.